This T cell receptor (beta chain) was recovered during a study of blood T cell repertoires in COVID-19 (TCRdb year 2020). Describing the broader study: Collaborator samples came from the United States, Italy and Spain and covered acute and convalescent phases of COVID-19. The prospective study material was composed of cDNA or gDNA derived from T cells, B-cell-depleted T cells, or PBMCs. Deeply sampled blood TCRbeta repertoires from subjects exposed to, actively infected with, or recovered from COVID-19 were included in the dataset. The repertoires were made available in a free public database intended to serve as a resource for research on the immune response to SARS-CoV-2. The samples were drawn from the first 160 participants of the ongoing ImmuneRACE study and from under 1,500 subjects provided by 6 global collaborators. Nearly every sample came with metadata listing a de-identified subject ID, COVID-19 status, age in years and sex. Where available, HLA class I and class II types were taken from metadata supplied by the sample provider and were not determined by assay-based typing.

Whole blood was collected in K2EDTA tubes by collaborating institutions according to the institutions' own protocols. For TCRbeta analysis, collaborators shipped samples in one of three forms: frozen whole blood, isolated PBMCs, or DNA extracted from either of those sample types. In the case of this clone: Its antigen is unknown. No quality values exist for individual bases; no much larger clone is one base distant.

TCRbeta CDR3 regions were amplified from genomic DNA using the immunoSEQ Assay, a bias-controlled multiplex PCR. Regarding the original processing steps: Nucleated cell counts per sample were estimated from amplification of reference gene primers within the assay. Sequence reads were collapsed and filtered to measure the absolute abundance of every unique TCRbeta CDR3 rearrangement. For each sample, productive Simpson clonality was calculated as the square root of Simpson's diversity index across productive rearrangements. TCRdb mirrors the immuneACCESS table, restricted to in-frame sequences. Some clones are absent from its copies; in checked studies, under half trace to an unresolved V gene, and the reason for the others is unknown. From that table come the V and J calls and clone size; the DNA was used to work out D and trimming. Here the sample has more than 150,000 clones; around 90% occur a single time. In total, the top ten clones hold about 3% of the sample.

For CDR1 and CDR2, the germline V gene (reference sequence) lists SGHNT and YYREEE. The cysteine opens and the phenylalanine closes a CDR3 of 15 amino acids. Only CDR3 DNA is held: 45 bases, read in frame from base 1. Trimming at the junction amounts to 1 base on V and 0 bases on J, and the germline ends lie 9 bases apart. The study at large found these results: The amount of clinical and demographic metadata varied by source and participant and was provided uncurated.

The TCR sequence derives from a man aged 60 to 69 with acute or convalescent COVID-19. The V gene is TRBV5-4 and the J gene is TRBJ2-3; there is no confident call for the D gene. What was sequenced was peripheral blood. In nucleotides, the sequence is TGTGCCAGCAGCTTGAAACAGATTAGCACAGATACGCAGTATTTT. The resulting protein is CASSLKQISTDTQYF.